This TCR beta chain was identified during a study of cytomegalovirus exposure and HLA in healthy donors. About the study: The 120 validation repertoires, a later analysis reported, used the same platform as the approximately 670 repertoires from the first cohort.

Some clones are missing from TCRdb's copy, which holds only in-frame ones; the method was immunoSEQ multiplex PCR. The sample holds about 120,000 clones, 80% to 90% seen once. CDR3 length equals 16 residues. The germline V gene encodes CDR1 MNHEY and CDR2 SVGAGI. J gave up 9 bases and V 0 bases, and 9 bases lay outside the gene matches. Sequenced: PBMCs. The receptor was isolated from a woman aged 18 to 35 in good health and CMV-seronegative. V and J are TRBV6-5 and TRBJ2-2; TRBD1 aligns across 8 bases. CDR3 nucleotide sequence: TGTGCCAGCAGTTACTCTGGCCAGGGGGCGCAGTGGGAGCTGTTTTTT. Amino acids: CASSYSGQGAQWELFF.